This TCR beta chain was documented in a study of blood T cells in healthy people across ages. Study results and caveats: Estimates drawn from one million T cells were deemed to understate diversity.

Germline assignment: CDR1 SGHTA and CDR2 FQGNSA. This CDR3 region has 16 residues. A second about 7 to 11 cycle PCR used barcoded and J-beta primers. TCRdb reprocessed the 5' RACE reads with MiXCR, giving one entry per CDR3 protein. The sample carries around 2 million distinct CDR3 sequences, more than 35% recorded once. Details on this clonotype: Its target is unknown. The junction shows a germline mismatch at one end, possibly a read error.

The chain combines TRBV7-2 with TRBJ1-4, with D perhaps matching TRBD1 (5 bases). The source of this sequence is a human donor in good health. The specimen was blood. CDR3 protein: CVSSLGSASGHEKLFF. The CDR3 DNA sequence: TGTGTCAGCAGCTTAGGTTCTGCGTCAGGGCATGAAAAACTGTTTTTT.